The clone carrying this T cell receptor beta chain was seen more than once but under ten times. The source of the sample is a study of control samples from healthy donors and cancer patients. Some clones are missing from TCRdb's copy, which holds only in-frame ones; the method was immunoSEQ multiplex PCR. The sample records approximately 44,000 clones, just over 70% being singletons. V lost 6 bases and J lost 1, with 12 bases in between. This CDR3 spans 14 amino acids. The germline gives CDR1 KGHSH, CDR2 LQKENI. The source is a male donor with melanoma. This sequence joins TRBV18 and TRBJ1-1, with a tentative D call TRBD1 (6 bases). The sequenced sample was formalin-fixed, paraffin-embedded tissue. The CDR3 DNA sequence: TGTGCCAGCTCCTCACAGGGCGGGAACACTGAAGCTTTCTTT. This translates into CASSSQGGNTEAFF.